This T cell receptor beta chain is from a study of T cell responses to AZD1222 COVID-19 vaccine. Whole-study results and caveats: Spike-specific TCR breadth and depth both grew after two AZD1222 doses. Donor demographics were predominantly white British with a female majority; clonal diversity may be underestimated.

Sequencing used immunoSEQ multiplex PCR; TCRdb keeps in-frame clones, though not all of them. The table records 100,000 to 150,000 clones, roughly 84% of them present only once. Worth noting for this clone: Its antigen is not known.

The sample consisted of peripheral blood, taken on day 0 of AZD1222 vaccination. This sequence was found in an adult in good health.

The CDR3 nucleotides are TGTGCCAGCAGGGACTCGCAAGAGACCCAGTACTTC. It codes for CASRDSQETQYF. This chain connects TRBV6-5 to TRBJ2-5, with D possibly being TRBD2 (5 bases). CDR3 size: 12 residues. The germline V gene encodes CDR1 MNHEY and CDR2 SVGAGI. With 6 bases removed from V and 2 bases from J, the gap between germline ends came to 7 bases.